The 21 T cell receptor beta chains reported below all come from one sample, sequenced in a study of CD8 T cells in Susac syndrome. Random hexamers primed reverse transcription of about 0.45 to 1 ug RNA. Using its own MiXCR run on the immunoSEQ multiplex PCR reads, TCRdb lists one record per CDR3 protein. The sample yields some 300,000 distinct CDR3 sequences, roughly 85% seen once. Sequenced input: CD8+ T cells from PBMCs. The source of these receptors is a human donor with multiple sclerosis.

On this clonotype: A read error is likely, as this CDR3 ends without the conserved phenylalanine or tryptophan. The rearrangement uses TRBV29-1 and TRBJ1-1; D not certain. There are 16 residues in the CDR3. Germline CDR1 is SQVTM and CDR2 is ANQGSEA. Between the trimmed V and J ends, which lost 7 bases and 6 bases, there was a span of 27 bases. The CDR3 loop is CSADLPLTTSPAEAFS. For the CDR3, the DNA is TGCAGCGCTGACCTCCCACTTACGACCAGTCCAGCTGAAGCTTTCTCT.

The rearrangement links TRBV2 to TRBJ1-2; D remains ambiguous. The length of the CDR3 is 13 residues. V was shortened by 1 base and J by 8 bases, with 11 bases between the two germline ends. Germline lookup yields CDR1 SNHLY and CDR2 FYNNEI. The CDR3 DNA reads TGTGCCAGCAGTGAAGTCACGGAGCGGGGCTACACCTTC. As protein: CASSEVTERGYTF.

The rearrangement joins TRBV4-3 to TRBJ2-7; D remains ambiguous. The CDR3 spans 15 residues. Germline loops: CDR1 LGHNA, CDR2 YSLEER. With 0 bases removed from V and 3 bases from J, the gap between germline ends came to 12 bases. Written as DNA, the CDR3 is TGCGCCAGCAGCCAAGATCCCCAGTCCATCTACGAGCAGTACTTC. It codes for CASSQDPQSIYEQYF.

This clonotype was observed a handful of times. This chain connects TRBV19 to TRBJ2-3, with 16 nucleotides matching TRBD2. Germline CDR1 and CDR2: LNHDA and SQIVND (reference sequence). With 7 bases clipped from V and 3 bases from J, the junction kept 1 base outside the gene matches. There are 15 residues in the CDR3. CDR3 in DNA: TGTGCCAGTACGGGACTAGCGGGAGGGACAGATACGCAGTATTTT. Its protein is CASTGLAGGTDTQYF.

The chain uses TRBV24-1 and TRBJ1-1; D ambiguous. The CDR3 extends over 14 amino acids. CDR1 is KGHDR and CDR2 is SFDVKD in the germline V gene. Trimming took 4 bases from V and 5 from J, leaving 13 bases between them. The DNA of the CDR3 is TGTGCCACCAGTGACAGCCACAGAGCAACTGAAGCTTTCTTT. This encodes CATSDSHRATEAFF.

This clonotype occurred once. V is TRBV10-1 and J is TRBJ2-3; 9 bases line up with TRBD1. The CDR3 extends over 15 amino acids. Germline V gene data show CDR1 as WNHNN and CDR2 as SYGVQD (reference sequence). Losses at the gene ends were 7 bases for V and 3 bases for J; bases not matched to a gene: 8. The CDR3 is CASKAGQGRTDTQYF. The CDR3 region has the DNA TGCGCCAGCAAGGCGGGACAGGGTCGGACAGATACGCAGTATTTT.

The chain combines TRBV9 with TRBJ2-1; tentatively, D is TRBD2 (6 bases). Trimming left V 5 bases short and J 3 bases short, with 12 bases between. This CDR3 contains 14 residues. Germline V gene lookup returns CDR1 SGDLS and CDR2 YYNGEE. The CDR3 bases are TGTGCCAGCAGTCGGGAGTGGGGCTACAATGAGCAGTTCTTC. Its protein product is CASSREWGYNEQFF.

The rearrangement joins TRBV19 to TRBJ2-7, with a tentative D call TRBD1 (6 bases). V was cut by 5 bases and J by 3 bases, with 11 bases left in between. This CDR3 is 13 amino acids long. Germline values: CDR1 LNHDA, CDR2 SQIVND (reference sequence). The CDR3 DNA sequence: TGTGCCAGTAGTGCAGGGGACGGCTACGAGCAGTACTTC. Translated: CASSAGDGYEQYF.

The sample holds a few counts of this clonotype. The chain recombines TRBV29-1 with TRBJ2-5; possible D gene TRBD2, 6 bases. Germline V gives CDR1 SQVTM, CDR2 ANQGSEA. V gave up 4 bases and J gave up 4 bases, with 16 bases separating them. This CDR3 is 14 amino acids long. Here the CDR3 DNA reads TGCAGCGTTGTAGTTCTCGGGAGAGGAGAGACCCAGTACTTC. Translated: CSVVVLGRGETQYF.

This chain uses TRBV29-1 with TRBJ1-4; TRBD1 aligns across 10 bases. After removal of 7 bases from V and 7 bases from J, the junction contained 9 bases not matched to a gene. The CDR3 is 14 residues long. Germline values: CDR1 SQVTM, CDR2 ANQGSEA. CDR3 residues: CSGYAGQGFEKLFF. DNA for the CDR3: TGCAGCGGGTACGCGGGACAGGGGTTTGAAAAACTGTTTTTT.

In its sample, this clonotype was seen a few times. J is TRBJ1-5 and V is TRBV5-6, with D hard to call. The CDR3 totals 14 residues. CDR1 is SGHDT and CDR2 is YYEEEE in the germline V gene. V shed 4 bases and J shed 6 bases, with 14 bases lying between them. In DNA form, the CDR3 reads TGTGCCAGCAGCGCCGTGGGTGAGGCTCAGCCCCAGCATTTT. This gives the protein CASSAVGEAQPQHF.

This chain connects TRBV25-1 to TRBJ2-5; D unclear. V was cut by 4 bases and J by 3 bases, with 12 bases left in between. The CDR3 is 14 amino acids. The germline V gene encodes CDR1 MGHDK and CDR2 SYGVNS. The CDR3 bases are TGTGCCAGCAGTGCCGGGCCCTACAAAGAGACCCAGTACTTC. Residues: CASSAGPYKETQYF.

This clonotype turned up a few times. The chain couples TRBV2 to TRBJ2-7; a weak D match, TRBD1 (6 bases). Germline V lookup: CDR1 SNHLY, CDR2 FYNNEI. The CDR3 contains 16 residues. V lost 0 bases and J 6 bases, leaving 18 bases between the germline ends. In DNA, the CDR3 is TGTGCCAGCAGTGAAGCGACGGCAGGGGCCCCTCGCGAGCAGTACTTC. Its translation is CASSEATAGAPREQYF.

The CDR3 is CASSFKLAGDQETQYF. The DNA of the CDR3 is TGTGCCAGCAGTTTCAAACTAGCGGGAGATCAAGAGACCCAGTACTTC. V is TRBV6-2 or TRBV6-3 and J is TRBJ2-5, with TRBD2 matching 11 bases. V gave up 4 bases and J gave up 2 bases; unmatched junction bases: 6. Germline V CDR1 and CDR2: MNHEY, SVGEGT. The CDR3 is 16 residues long.

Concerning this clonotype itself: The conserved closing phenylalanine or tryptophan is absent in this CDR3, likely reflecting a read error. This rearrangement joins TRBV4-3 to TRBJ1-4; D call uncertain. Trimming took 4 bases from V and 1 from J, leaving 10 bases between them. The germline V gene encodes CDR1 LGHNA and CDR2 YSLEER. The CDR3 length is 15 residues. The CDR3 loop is CASSRLYGTNEKLFS. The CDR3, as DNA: TGCGCCAGCAGCCGCTTATACGGAACTAATGAAAAACTGTTTTCT.

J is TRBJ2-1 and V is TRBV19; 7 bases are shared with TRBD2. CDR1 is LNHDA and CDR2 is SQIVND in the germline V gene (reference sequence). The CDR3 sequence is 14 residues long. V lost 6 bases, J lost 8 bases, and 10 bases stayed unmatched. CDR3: CASREREKQYEQFF. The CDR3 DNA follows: TGTGCCAGTAGGGAGCGGGAAAAACAATATGAGCAGTTCTTC.

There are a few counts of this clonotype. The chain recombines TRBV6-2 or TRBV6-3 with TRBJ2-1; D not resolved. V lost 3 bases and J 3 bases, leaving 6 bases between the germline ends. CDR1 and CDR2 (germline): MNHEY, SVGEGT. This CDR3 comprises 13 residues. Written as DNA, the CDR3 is TGTGCCAGCAGTTATGCTAGCTACAATGAGCAGTTCTTC. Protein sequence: CASSYASYNEQFF.

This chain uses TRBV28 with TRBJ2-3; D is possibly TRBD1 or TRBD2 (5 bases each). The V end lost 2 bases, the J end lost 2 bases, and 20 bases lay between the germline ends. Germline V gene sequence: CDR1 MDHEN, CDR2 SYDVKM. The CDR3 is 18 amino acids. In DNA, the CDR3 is TGTGCCAGCAGTTTAGAACTAGGGGACCCCAAATCCACAGATACGCAGTATTTT. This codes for CASSLELGDPKSTDTQYF.

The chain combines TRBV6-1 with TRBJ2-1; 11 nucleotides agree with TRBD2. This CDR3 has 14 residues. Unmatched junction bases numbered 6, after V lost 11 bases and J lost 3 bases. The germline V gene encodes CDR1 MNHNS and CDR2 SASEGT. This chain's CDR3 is CAGTGLADYNEQFF. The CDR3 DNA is TGTGCCGGGACGGGACTAGCGGACTACAATGAGCAGTTCTTC.

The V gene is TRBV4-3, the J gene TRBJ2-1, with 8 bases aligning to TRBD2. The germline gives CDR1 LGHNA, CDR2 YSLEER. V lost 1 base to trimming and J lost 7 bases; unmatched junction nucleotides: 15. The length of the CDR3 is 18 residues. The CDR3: CASSQASGGPDRGNEQFF. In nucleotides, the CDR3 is TGCGCCAGCAGCCAAGCGTCGGGAGGGCCAGACCGGGGGAATGAGCAGTTCTTC.

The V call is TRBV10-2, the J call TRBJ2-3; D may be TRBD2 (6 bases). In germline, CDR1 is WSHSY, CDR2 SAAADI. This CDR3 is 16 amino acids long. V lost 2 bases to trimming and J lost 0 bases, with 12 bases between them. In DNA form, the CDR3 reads TGCGCCAGCAGTGAGGTAGCGGAAGCTAGCACAGATACGCAGTATTTT. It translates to CASSEVAEASTDTQYF.